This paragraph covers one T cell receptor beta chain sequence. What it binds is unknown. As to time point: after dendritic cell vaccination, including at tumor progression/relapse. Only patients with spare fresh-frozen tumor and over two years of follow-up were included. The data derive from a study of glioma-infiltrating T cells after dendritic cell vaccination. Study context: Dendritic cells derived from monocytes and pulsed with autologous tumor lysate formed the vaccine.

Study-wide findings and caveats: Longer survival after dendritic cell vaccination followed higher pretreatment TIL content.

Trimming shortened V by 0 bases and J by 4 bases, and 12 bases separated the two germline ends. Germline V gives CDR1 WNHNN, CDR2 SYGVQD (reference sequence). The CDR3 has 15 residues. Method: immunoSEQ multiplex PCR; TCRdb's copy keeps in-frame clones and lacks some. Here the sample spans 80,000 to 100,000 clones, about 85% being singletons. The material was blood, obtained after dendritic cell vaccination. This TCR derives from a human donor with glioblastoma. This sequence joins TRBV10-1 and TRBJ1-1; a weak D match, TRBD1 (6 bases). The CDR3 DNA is TGCGCCAGCAGTGAGTCCCTCGGACAGTCCACTGAAGCTTTCTTT. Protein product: CASSESLGQSTEAFF.